This paragraph reports one TCR beta chain. Clones were read by immunoSEQ multiplex PCR, and TCRdb kept only the in-frame ones, dropping some. The table lists about 87,000 clones, about 90% of them singletons. The sample is drawn from a study of PD-L1 blockade in urothelial cancer. Germline loops: CDR1 SGHDT, CDR2 YYEEEE. The trim removed 2 bases at V and 0 bases at J, leaving 5 bases unmatched. This CDR3 contains 16 residues. Time point here: pretreatment peripheral blood. The TCR sequence derives from a woman of 80 years or more with urothelial cancer. V usage is TRBV5-6 and J usage is TRBJ2-7; 10 nucleotides match TRBD2. Sample: PBMCs, taken around atezolizumab (anti-PD-L1) treatment. DNA for the CDR3: TGTGCCAGCAGCTTAGCGGGAGGGTGGAGCTCCTACGAGCAGTACTTC. Its protein product is CASSLAGGWSSYEQYF.